This TCR beta chain was obtained from a study of cytomegalovirus exposure and HLA in healthy donors. About the study: Around 80 million unique TCR sequences came from HLA-typed donors in an early release. Genotyping of roughly 400 donors showed that around 86% belonged to the Caucasian-associated ancestry cluster. Study outcomes and limitations: Relative to the approximately 700-donor mean, N-insertions were reportedly fewer in an Asian-associated ancestry cluster in a later analysis. Diagnosis of cytomegalovirus status made by the classifier reportedly showed high specificity and sensitivity.

The PCR was carried out with 60 Vbeta primers and 13 Jbeta primers. The assay was immunoSEQ multiplex PCR, and TCRdb's table has in-frame clones only and misses some. The listing records around 110,000 clones. Concerning this clone itself: Antigen unknown.

Trimming stripped 5 bases from V and 10 bases from J, with 14 bases between. This CDR3 is built from 12 residues. CDR1 and CDR2 (germline): KGHSH, LQKENI. This chain uses TRBV18 with TRBJ1-1; tentative D call: TRBD1 (6 bases). Sequencing was performed on PBMCs. This receptor was obtained from a man aged 30 to 39 in good health and CMV-seronegative. Written as DNA, the CDR3 is TGTGCCAGCTCAACAGGAGGACAGAGAGCTTTCTTT. Translating gives CASSTGGQRAFF.